This T cell receptor beta chain is drawn from a study of T cell changes during pregnancy in multiple sclerosis. Germline CDR1 MNHEY, CDR2 SVGAGI. Trimming took 6 bases from V and 3 from J; bases not matched to a gene: 8. The CDR3 is 14 residues long. Assay used: immunoSEQ multiplex PCR; TCRdb lists only in-frame clones, some missing. The table includes 60,000 or so clones, roughly 89% detected once. The specimen was peripheral blood from another person, used as feeder cells. The clonotype originates from a human donor whose cells served as feeder cells for cultures in a pregnancy study. This rearrangement joins TRBV6-5 to TRBJ2-7, with 7 bases matching TRBD1. The CDR3 bases are TGTGCCAGCAGGACAGGGATACAGTTCTACGAGCAGTACTTC. Translated: CASRTGIQFYEQYF.